The 20 T cell receptor beta chains below come from one sample, sequenced in a study of blood T cell repertoires in COVID-19. Assay used: immunoSEQ multiplex PCR; TCRdb lists only in-frame clones, some missing. In the table there are some 130,000 clones, 86% of which are singletons. The sequenced sample was PBMCs or T cells enriched from blood (not recorded which). The receptors shown here come from a man in his forties or fifties who had recovered from COVID-19.

The V call is TRBV7-9, the J call TRBJ2-2; TRBD1 agrees at 9 bases. CDR1 and CDR2 from the germline V gene are SEHNR and FQNEAQ (reference sequence). The CDR3 is 16 amino acids. Trimming cost V 4 bases and J 5 bases; bases outside gene matches: 8. CDR3 loop: CASSYTGGVRTGELFF. The CDR3 bases are TGTGCCAGCAGCTATACAGGGGGCGTTCGAACCGGGGAGCTGTTTTTT.

This sequence joins TRBV7-9 and TRBJ1-1, with D uncertain. The germline CDR1 and CDR2 sequences are SEHNR and FQNEAQ (reference sequence). Trimming took 3 bases from V and 9 from J, leaving 11 bases between them. The CDR3 spans 12 residues. The DNA of the CDR3 is TGTGCCAGCAGCTTCGACAAAGTTAAAGCTTTCTTT. Translating it yields CASSFDKVKAFF. Complete variable domain (other parts from reference TRBV7-9 and TRBJ1-1): DTGVSQNPRHKITKRGQNVTFRCDPISEHNRLYWYRQTLGQGPEFLTYFQNEAQLEKSRLLSDRFSAERPKGSFSTLEIQRTEQGDSAMYLCASSFDKVKAFFGQGTRLTVV.

The V and J genes are TRBV6-5 and TRBJ1-2; D may be TRBD1 (5 bases). Trimming took 10 bases from V and 0 from J, leaving 12 bases between them. The length of the CDR3 is 13 residues. The V gene's germline CDR1 is MNHEY and CDR2 SVGAGI. CDR3 amino acids: CAIAGNPNYGYTF. DNA of the CDR3: TGTGCCATCGCAGGGAACCCTAACTATGGCTACACCTTC.

V is TRBV3-1 (or the pseudogene TRBV3-2) and J is TRBJ2-3; a weak D match, TRBD1 (5 bases). Germline CDR1 is LGHDT and CDR2 is YNNKEL (reference sequence). CDR3 length: 14 residues. Trimming stripped 6 bases from V and 2 bases from J, with 12 bases between. The CDR3 sequence: CASRHQGVTDTQYF. The CDR3 nucleotides read TGTGCCAGCAGACACCAAGGGGTCACAGATACGCAGTATTTT.

V and J are TRBV13 and TRBJ1-2, with 9 nucleotides matching TRBD1. The CDR3 is 14 amino acids. Germline CDR1 PRHDT, CDR2 FYEKMQ (reference sequence). With V trimmed by 3 bases and J by 6 bases, 5 bases remained unmatched. The CDR3 loop reads CASSFTGQGHGYTF. The CDR3 DNA is TGTGCCAGCAGCTTCACGGGACAGGGCCATGGCTACACCTTC.

The CDR3 spells CATSDSGFLAQETQYF. CDR3 DNA: TGTGCCACCAGTGATTCAGGGTTTCTTGCCCAAGAGACCCAGTACTTC. J is TRBJ2-5 and V is TRBV24-1; D may be TRBD1 (5 bases). In germline, CDR1 is KGHDR, CDR2 SFDVKD. This CDR3 spans 16 amino acids. Trimming left V 2 bases short and J 1 base short, with 13 bases between.

The chain carries TRBV9 and TRBJ1-6; possibly TRBD1 for D (6 bases). Between the trimmed V and J ends, which lost 5 bases and 0 bases, there was a span of 12 bases. CDR1 is SGDLS and CDR2 is YYNGEE in the germline V gene. This CDR3 is built from 16 residues. The CDR3 region has the DNA TGTGCCAGCAGTGAAGGGGGTAGCTCCTATAATTCACCCCTCCACTTT. This sequence encodes CASSEGGSSYNSPLHF.

V usage is TRBV13 and J usage is TRBJ2-1; D is ambiguous. The V gene's germline CDR1 is PRHDT and CDR2 FYEKMQ (reference sequence). The CDR3 spans 11 residues. Trimming cost V 5 bases and J 8 bases, with 7 bases left between them. The CDR3 DNA is TGTGCCAGCAGCCTTTCGGATGAGCAGTTCTTC. This encodes CASSLSDEQFF.

The chain employs TRBV9 and TRBJ2-1; TRBD2 matches 7 bases. The CDR3 runs to 17 residues. V was clipped by 4 bases and J by 5 bases; unmatched bases: 15. CDR1 SGDLS and CDR2 YYNGEE come from the germline V gene. The CDR3 sequence: CASSFSPSGLSDNEQFF. The CDR3 DNA follows: TGTGCCAGCAGCTTTTCACCTAGCGGCCTTAGCGACAATGAGCAGTTCTTC.

The chain joins TRBV28 to TRBJ1-2, with 7 bases fitting TRBD1. CDR1 MDHEN and CDR2 SYDVKM come from the germline V gene. V dropped 3 bases and J dropped 13; count of bases not matched to a gene: 8. CDR3 length: 12 amino acids. The CDR3 DNA reads TGTGCCAGCAGTTTTTATAGCCGGGACAGCACCTTC. Amino acid sequence: CASSFYSRDSTF.

CDR3: CASRQGKQPQHF. The CDR3 DNA follows: TGCGCCAGCAGGCAGGGTAAACAGCCCCAGCATTTT. This chain links TRBV23-1 with TRBJ1-5, with D perhaps TRBD1 (5 bases). TRBV23-1 is marked as an open reading frame, function uncertain. This CDR3 has 12 residues. The germline V and J ends were trimmed by 6 bases and 7 bases, with 10 bases remaining between them.

V gene TRBV28 combines with J gene TRBJ1-2; maybe TRBD1 (5 bases). With 8 bases removed from V and 4 bases from J, the gap between germline ends came to 14 bases. The CDR3 runs to 13 residues. From germline, CDR1 is MDHEN and CDR2 SYDVKM. This chain's CDR3 is CASRLTGGYGYTF. The CDR3 DNA sequence: TGTGCCAGCCGCCTGACGGGGGGCTATGGCTACACCTTC.

Note on this clone: Sequence at one end of the junction differs from germline and may be a read error. The rearrangement uses TRBV2 and TRBJ1-3; D gene unclear. The CDR3 covers 15 residues. Per the germline V gene, CDR1 is SNHLY and CDR2 is FYNNEI. CDR3 loop: CASREGRSSGNTIYF. CDR3 coding DNA: TGTGCCAGCAGGGAAGGACGGAGCTCTGGAAACACCATATATTTT. Using reference TRBV2 and TRBJ1-3 for the parts outside the CDR3, the full variable domain is EPEVTQTPSHQVTQMGQEVILRCVPISNHLYFYWYRQILGQKVEFLVSFYNNEISEKSEIFDDQFSVERPDGSNFTLKIRSTKLEDSAMYFCASREGRSSGNTIYFGEGSWLTVV.

V and J are TRBV6-5 and TRBJ1-1; perhaps TRBD1 as D (6 bases). The CDR3 is 14 amino acids. Germline loops: CDR1 MNHEY, CDR2 SVGAGI. V lost 7 bases, J lost 1 base, and 13 bases lay in between. This CDR3 reads CASMGRGRNTEAFF. For the CDR3, the DNA is TGTGCCAGCATGGGCAGGGGCCGGAACACTGAAGCTTTCTTT.

The gene calls are TRBV29-1 and TRBJ1-4; D perhaps matches TRBD1 (6 bases). CDR3 length equals 13 residues. The V and J ends lost 6 bases and 8 bases respectively, with 16 bases between them. Germline V CDR1 and CDR2: SQVTM, ANQGSEA. The CDR3 is CSVDRGAGEKLFF. Written as DNA, the CDR3 is TGCAGCGTGGACCGGGGGGCTGGGGAAAAACTGTTTTTT. Drawing the rest from reference TRBV29-1 and TRBJ1-4, the complete variable domain is SAVISQKPSRDICQRGTSLTIQCQVDSQVTMMFWYRQQPGQSLTLIATANQGSEATYESGFVIDKFPISRPNLTFSTLTVSNMSPEDSSIYLCSVDRGAGEKLFFGSGTQLSVL.

The CDR3 loop is CASSPTVNSNQPQHF. The CDR3 DNA is TGTGCCAGCAGCCCGACAGTTAATAGCAATCAGCCCCAGCATTTT. The V call is TRBV7-2, the J call TRBJ1-5; D may be TRBD1 (5 bases). CDR3 length equals 15 residues. Trimming left V 5 bases short and J 0 bases short, with 11 bases between. CDR1 and CDR2 (germline): SGHTA, FQGNSA.

This chain joins TRBV30 and TRBJ1-6, with TRBD1 as a possible D gene (5 bases). The germline V gene encodes CDR1 GTSNPN and CDR2 SVGIG (reference sequence). Trimming left V 4 bases short and J 5 bases short, with 21 bases between. CDR3 length: 17 amino acids. In DNA form, the CDR3 reads TGTGCCTGGACCTTGCAGGGCAGGCGCTTAAATAATTCACCCCTCCACTTT. This translates into CAWTLQGRRLNNSPLHF. The complete variable domain, with remaining parts taken from reference TRBV30 and TRBJ1-6, reads SQTIHQWPATLVQPVGSPLSLECTVEGTSNPNLYWYRQAAGRGLQLLFYSVGIGQISSEVPQNLSASRPQDRQFILSSKKLLLSDSGFYLCAWTLQGRRLNNSPLHFGNGTRLTVT.

V and J are TRBV7-2 and TRBJ1-6; D might be TRBD1 (5 bases). V shed 2 bases and J shed 5 bases, with 10 bases lying between them. The CDR3 runs 15 residues. Germline V lookup: CDR1 SGHTA, CDR2 FQGNSA. The CDR3 nucleotides are TGTGCCAGCAGCTTAACCCAGGGCCATAATTCACCCCTCCACTTT. The encoded protein is CASSLTQGHNSPLHF.

In the case of this clone: The junction does not match germline at one end; this may be a read error. The rearrangement joins TRBV4-2 to TRBJ1-5; 9 nucleotides match TRBD1. Germline lookup yields CDR1 LGHNA and CDR2 YNFKEQ. This CDR3 spans 15 amino acids. The CDR3 region is CASSQQTGGNQPQHF. CDR3 coding DNA: TGTGCCAGCAGCCAGCAAACAGGGGGCAACCAGCCCCAGCATTTT.

V is TRBV19 and J is TRBJ2-3; possible D gene TRBD2, 6 bases. This CDR3 has 13 amino acids. V was cut by 4 bases and J by 9 bases, with 14 bases left in between. The germline gives CDR1 LNHDA, CDR2 SQIVND (reference sequence). The CDR3 reads CASSTTTSYTQYF. The CDR3, as DNA: TGTGCCAGTAGTACAACGACTAGTTACACGCAGTATTTT.